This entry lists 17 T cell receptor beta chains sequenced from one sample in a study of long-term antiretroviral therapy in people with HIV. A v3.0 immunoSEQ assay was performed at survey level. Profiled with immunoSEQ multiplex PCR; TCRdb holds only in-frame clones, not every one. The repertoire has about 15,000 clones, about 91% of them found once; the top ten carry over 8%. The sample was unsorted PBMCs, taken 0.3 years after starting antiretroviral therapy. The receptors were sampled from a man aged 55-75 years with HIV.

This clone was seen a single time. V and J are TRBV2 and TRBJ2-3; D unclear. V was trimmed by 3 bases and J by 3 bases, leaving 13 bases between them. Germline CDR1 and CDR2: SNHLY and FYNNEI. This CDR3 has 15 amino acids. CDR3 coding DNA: TGTGCCAGCAGTGATGGTCAGGTGCGAACAGATACGCAGTATTTT. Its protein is CASSDGQVRTDTQYF.

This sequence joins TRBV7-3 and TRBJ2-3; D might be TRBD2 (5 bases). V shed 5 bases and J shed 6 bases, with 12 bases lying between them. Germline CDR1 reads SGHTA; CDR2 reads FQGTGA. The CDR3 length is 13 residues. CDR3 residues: CASSPPGLDTQYF. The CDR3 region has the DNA TGTGCCAGCAGCCCCCCGGGGTTGGATACGCAGTATTTT.

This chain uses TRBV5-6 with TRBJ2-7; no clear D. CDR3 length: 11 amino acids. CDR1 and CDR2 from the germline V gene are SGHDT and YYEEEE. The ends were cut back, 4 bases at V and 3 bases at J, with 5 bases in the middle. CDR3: CASSLNYEQYF. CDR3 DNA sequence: TGTGCCAGCAGCCTAAACTACGAGCAGTACTTC.

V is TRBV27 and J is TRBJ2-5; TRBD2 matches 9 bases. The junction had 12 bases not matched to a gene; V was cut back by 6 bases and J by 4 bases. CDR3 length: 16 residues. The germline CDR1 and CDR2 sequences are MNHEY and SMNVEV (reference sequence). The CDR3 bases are TGTGCCAGCAGACCCCTATTAGCGGGAGTGGGAGAGACCCAGTACTTC. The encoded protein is CASRPLLAGVGETQYF.

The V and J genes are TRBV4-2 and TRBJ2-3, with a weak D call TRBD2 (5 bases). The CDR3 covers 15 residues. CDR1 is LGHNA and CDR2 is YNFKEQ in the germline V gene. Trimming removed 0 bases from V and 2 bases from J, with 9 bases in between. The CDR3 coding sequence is TGTGCCAGCAGCCAAGACCCTAGCAACACAGATACGCAGTATTTT. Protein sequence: CASSQDPSNTDTQYF.

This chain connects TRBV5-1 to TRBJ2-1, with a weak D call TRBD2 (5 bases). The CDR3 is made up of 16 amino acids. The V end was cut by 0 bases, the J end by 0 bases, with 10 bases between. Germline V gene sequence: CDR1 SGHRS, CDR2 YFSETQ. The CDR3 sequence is CASSLAGKSSYNEQFF. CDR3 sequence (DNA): TGCGCCAGCAGCTTGGCGGGGAAAAGCTCCTACAATGAGCAGTTCTTC.

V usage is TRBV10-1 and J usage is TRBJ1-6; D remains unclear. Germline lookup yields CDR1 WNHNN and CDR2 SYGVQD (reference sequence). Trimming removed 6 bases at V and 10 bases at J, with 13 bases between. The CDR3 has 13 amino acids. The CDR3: CASSKELGSPLHF. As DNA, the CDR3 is TGCGCCAGCAGCAAAGAGTTGGGATCACCCCTCCACTTT.

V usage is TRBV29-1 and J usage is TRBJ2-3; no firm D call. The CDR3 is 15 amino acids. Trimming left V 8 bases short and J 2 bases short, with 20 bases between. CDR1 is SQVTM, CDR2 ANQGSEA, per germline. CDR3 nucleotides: TGCAGCTTTGTGATCGTAGGGCTTCCCACAGATACGCAGTATTTT. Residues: CSFVIVGLPTDTQYF.

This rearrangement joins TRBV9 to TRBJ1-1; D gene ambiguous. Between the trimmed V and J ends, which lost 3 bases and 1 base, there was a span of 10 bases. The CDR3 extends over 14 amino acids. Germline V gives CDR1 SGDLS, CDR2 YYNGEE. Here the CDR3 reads CASSATDPNTEAFF. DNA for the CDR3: TGTGCCAGCAGCGCTACAGACCCGAACACTGAAGCTTTCTTT.

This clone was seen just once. The DNA for the CDR3 is TGTGCCAGCAGTTACCGGACAGGGAGCACAGATACGCAGTATTTT. Translation: CASSYRTGSTDTQYF. The chain joins TRBV6-5 to TRBJ2-3; 8 bases align to TRBD1. Germline loops: CDR1 MNHEY, CDR2 SVGAGI. This CDR3 spans 15 amino acids. With V trimmed by 2 bases and J by 0 bases, 1 base remained unmatched.

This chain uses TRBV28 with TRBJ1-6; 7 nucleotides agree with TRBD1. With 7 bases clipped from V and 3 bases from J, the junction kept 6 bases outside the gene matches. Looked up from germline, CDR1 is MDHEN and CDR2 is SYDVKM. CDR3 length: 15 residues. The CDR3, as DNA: TGTGCCAGCACCCTTCGACAGGGCTATAATTCACCCCTCCACTTT. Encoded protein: CASTLRQGYNSPLHF.

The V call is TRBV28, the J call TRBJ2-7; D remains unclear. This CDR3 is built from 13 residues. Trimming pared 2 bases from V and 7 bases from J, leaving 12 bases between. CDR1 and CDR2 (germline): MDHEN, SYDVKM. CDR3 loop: CASSLPPLREQYF. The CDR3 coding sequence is TGTGCCAGCAGTTTACCACCCCTTAGGGAGCAGTACTTC.

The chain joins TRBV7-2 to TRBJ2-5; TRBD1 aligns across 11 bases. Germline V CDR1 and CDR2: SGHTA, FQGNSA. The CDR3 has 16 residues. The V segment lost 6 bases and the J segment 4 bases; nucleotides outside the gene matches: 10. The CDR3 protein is CASSFRTGTGGETQYF. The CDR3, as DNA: TGTGCCAGCAGTTTTCGCACCGGGACAGGGGGAGAGACCCAGTACTTC. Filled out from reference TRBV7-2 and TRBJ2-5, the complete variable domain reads GAGVSQSPSNKVTEKGKDVELRCDPISGHTALYWYRQSLGQGLEFLIYFQGNSAPDKSGLPSDRFSAERTGGSVSTLTIQRTQQEDSAVYLCASSFRTGTGGETQYFGPGTRLLVL.

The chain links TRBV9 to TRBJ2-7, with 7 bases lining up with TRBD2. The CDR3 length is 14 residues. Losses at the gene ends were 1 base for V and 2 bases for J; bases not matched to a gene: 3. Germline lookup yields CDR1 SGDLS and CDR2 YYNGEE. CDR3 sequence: CASSVTGGTYEQYF. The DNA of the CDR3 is TGTGCCAGCAGCGTAACCGGGGGGACCTACGAGCAGTACTTC.

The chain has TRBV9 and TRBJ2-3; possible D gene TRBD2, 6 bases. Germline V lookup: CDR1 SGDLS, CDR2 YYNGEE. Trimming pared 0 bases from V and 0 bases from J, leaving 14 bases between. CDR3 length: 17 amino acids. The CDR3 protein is CASSVAMGGRSTDTQYF. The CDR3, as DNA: TGTGCCAGCAGCGTAGCCATGGGGGGACGTAGCACAGATACGCAGTATTTT.

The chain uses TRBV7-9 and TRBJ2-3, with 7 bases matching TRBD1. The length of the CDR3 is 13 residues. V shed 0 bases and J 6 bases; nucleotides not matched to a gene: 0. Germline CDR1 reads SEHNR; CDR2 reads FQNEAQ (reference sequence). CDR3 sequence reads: CASSLATGDTQYF. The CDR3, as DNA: TGTGCCAGCAGCTTAGCGACAGGGGATACGCAGTATTTT.

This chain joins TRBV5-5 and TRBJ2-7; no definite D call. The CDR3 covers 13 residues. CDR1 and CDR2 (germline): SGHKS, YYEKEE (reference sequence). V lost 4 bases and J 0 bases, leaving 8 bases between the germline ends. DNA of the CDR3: TGTGCCAGCAGCCTCAAGAGCTCCTACGAGCAGTACTTC. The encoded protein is CASSLKSSYEQYF.